The 31 T cell receptor beta chains given below trace back to one sample, sequenced in a study of blood T cell repertoires in COVID-19. Sequenced by immunoSEQ multiplex PCR; TCRdb stores in-frame clones only, minus some. The data contain around 150,000 clones, 80% of them singletons. The sequenced sample was peripheral blood. The receptors here all came from a woman aged 50 to 60 with acute or convalescent COVID-19.

DNA for the CDR3: TGCAGCGTCCTAACGGCGGCGGGGGGAGCTTATGGCAATCAGCCCCAGCATTTT. Residues: CSVLTAAGGAYGNQPQHF. The chain employs TRBV29-1 and TRBJ1-5; D is possibly TRBD1 (5 bases). The CDR3 runs 18 residues. Germline values: CDR1 SQVTM, CDR2 ANQGSEA. Deletions cut 6 bases from V and 2 bases from J, with 26 bases between.

This rearrangement joins TRBV2 to TRBJ2-2; TRBD2 matches at 9 bases. The CDR3 is made up of 15 amino acids. The V and J ends lost 3 bases and 9 bases, in that order; junction bases with no gene match: 8. The V gene's germline CDR1 is SNHLY and CDR2 FYNNEI. CDR3 sequence (DNA): TGTGCCAGCAGTGACCTAGCGGGACATTCCAGGGAGCTGTTTTTT. Protein: CASSDLAGHSRELFF.

The chain recombines TRBV28 with TRBJ1-2; a possible D gene is TRBD1 (6 bases). This CDR3 contains 13 residues. Germline V gives CDR1 MDHEN, CDR2 SYDVKM. Trimming stripped 6 bases from V and 7 bases from J, with 15 bases between. CDR3 coding DNA: TGTGCCAGCAGGGGTGGTGACAGGCCTGGCTACACCTTC. It encodes CASRGGDRPGYTF.

The CDR3 DNA is TGTGCCAGCAGCAAGGTGAGGGCGCAGACTGAAGCTTTCTTT. Its translation: CASSKVRAQTEAFF. This chain connects TRBV21-1 to TRBJ1-1. TRBV21-1 is termed a pseudogene. This CDR3 has 14 amino acids.

This sequence joins TRBV9 and TRBJ2-1, with 7 bases lining up with TRBD2. CDR3 length equals 16 residues. The ends lost 1 base at V and 5 bases at J; junction bases unmatched: 9. Germline CDR1 and CDR2: SGDLS and YYNGEE. CDR3 in DNA: TGTGCCAGCAGCGTACCGACTAGCCCTATCAACAATGAGCAGTTCTTC. Translating it yields CASSVPTSPINNEQFF.

The rearrangement uses TRBV5-1 and TRBJ1-4, with D tentatively TRBD1 (6 bases). Trimming removed 0 bases from V and 9 bases from J, with 18 bases in between. The CDR3 runs 16 residues. Germline CDR1 and CDR2: SGHRS and YFSETQ. The CDR3, as DNA: TGCGCCAGCAGCTTGGACAAACAGGGCCGTAGTCAAAAACTGTTTTTT. It is translated as CASSLDKQGRSQKLFF.

The chain couples TRBV19 to TRBJ2-7; 13 positions match TRBD2. Germline values: CDR1 LNHDA, CDR2 SQIVND (reference sequence). The CDR3 length is 13 residues. The V segment lost 8 bases and the J segment 2 bases; nucleotides outside the gene matches: 0. Here the CDR3 DNA reads TGTGCCAGTGGACTAGCGGGGGCCTACGAGCAGTACTTC. This gives the protein CASGLAGAYEQYF.

The gene calls are TRBV6-5 and TRBJ1-2; possibly TRBD1 for D (5 bases). CDR1 and CDR2 (germline): MNHEY, SVGAGI. The V and J ends lost 8 bases and 2 bases respectively, with 12 bases between them. This CDR3 comprises 13 residues. The CDR3 here is CASGQRQNYGYTF. The CDR3 nucleotides are TGTGCCAGCGGTCAGAGACAGAACTATGGCTACACCTTC.

This clone was seen only once. Because the CDR3 is missing its conserved closing phenylalanine or tryptophan, this is likely a read error. The DNA is omitted, as the CDR3 cannot be located on it reliably, and the CDR3 follows TCRdb's listing. Here the CDR3 reads CSVDGQGI. The chain joins TRBV29-1 to TRBJ1-2; the D segment call TRBD1 is taken from the table without a DNA check. Germline V lookup: CDR1 SQVTM, CDR2 ANQGSEA. From its first to its last residue, the CDR3 has 8 amino acids.

The chain has TRBV7-8 and TRBJ1-3, with D hard to call. The CDR3 spans 15 residues. Germline lookup yields CDR1 SGHVS and CDR2 FQNEAQ. The V gene lost 2 bases and the J gene lost 0 bases, with 8 bases spanning the gap. The CDR3 loop is CASSLKGSSGNTIYF. The CDR3 DNA follows: TGTGCCAGCAGCTTAAAAGGGAGCTCTGGAAACACCATATATTTT.

The chain carries TRBV23-1 and TRBJ1-5; D gene ambiguous. TRBV23-1 is an ORF; its function is uncertain. The CDR3 length is 16 residues. Trimming removed 0 bases at V and 1 base at J, with 10 bases between. The CDR3 DNA follows: TGCGCCAGCAGTCAATCCTCCCGGGAAAGCAATCAGCCCCAGCATTTT. Protein sequence: CASSQSSRESNQPQHF.

This clone was observed a few times. The CDR3 DNA is TGTGCCAGCAGCTTAGGTGAAGCGGTCGTGGCTTTCTTT. It yields the protein CASSLGEAVVAFF. The chain links TRBV7-2 to TRBJ1-1; D remains ambiguous. The CDR3 is 13 residues long. V was pared by 1 base and J by 11 bases, with 14 bases between. Per germline, CDR1 SGHTA and CDR2 FQGNSA.

CDR3 bases: TGTGCCAGCAGTTGGACAGGGATGAATCAGCCCCAGCATTTT. This encodes CASSWTGMNQPQHF. This rearrangement joins TRBV27 to TRBJ1-5; 8 bases are shared with TRBD1. CDR1 is MNHEY and CDR2 is SMNVEV in the germline V gene (reference sequence). The CDR3 sequence is 14 residues long. Germline trimming cut 4 bases from V and 4 bases from J; bases unmatched to any gene: 3.

The sample holds a few counts of this clone. This chain connects TRBV5-1 to TRBJ2-6; D is undetermined. V was trimmed by 0 bases and J by 1 base, leaving 20 bases between them. Per germline, CDR1 SGHRS and CDR2 YFSETQ. This CDR3 is built from 20 residues. CDR3 amino acids: CASSLAPSDGTTSGANVLTF. CDR3 coding DNA: TGCGCCAGCAGCTTGGCCCCCTCCGACGGTACTACTTCTGGGGCCAACGTCCTGACTTTC.

The V and J genes are TRBV14 and TRBJ1-6, with a weak D call TRBD1 (6 bases). This CDR3 has 17 residues. V dropped 4 bases and J dropped 7 bases, with 20 bases sitting between them. Germline V CDR1 and CDR2: SGHDN, FVKESK. CDR3 DNA: TGTGCCAGCAGCCGGCTGGGGGGGGCAAGAGCCAATTCACCCCTCCACTTT. Translating gives CASSRLGGARANSPLHF.

This clone was recorded a few times. The chain carries TRBV18 and TRBJ2-7; 9 nucleotides agree with TRBD2. V lost 2 bases to trimming and J lost 7 bases; unmatched junction nucleotides: 15. Germline V gene sequence: CDR1 KGHSH, CDR2 LQKENI. This CDR3 has 17 amino acids. The CDR3 loop is CASSPGLTSGPLGEQYF. The CDR3 bases are TGTGCCAGCTCACCAGGTCTGACTAGCGGACCCCTGGGGGAGCAGTACTTC. The variable domain in full, completed from reference TRBV18 and TRBJ2-7, reads NAGVMQNPRHLVRRRGQEARLRCSPMKGHSHVYWYRQLPEEGLKFMVYLQKENIIDESGMPKERFSAEFPKEGPSILRIQQVVRGDSAAYFCASSPGLTSGPLGEQYFGPGTRLTVT.

The chain is built from TRBV3-1 (or the pseudogene TRBV3-2) and TRBJ1-4; D is undetermined. Between the trimmed V and J ends, which lost 5 bases and 1 base, there was a span of 14 bases. CDR1 and CDR2 (germline): LGHDT, YNNKEL (reference sequence). The CDR3 has 16 amino acids. The CDR3 coding sequence is TGTGCCAGCAGCTTCGATGGCCGTGGAACTAATGAAAAACTGTTTTTT. Its protein product is CASSFDGRGTNEKLFF.

The count of this clone is one. The chain links TRBV7-2 to TRBJ1-4; TRBD1 matches at 7 bases. J lost 6 bases, V lost 7 bases, and 8 bases had no gene match. From germline, CDR1 is SGHTA and CDR2 FQGNSA. The length of the CDR3 is 14 residues. CDR3 amino acids: CASTIRQGDEKLFF. The CDR3 nucleotides read TGTGCCAGCACCATAAGACAGGGAGATGAAAAACTGTTTTTT.

The chain couples TRBV2 to TRBJ1-1; no clear D. The V gene lost 1 base and the J gene lost 5 bases, with 11 bases spanning the gap. The CDR3 contains 14 residues. Germline assignment: CDR1 SNHLY and CDR2 FYNNEI. This chain's CDR3 is CASSEDPSYTEAFF. For the CDR3, the DNA is TGTGCCAGCAGTGAAGATCCTAGCTATACTGAAGCTTTCTTT.

CDR3 sequence (DNA): TGCAGCGTCCTCCTCGGCGGGTGGCAGCAGTACTTC. Amino acid sequence: CSVLLGGWQQYF. The V and J genes are TRBV29-1 and TRBJ2-7; possibly TRBD2 for D (5 bases). Germline CDR1 is SQVTM and CDR2 is ANQGSEA. Deletions cut 6 bases from V and 8 bases from J, with 17 bases between. The CDR3 is 12 residues long.

This clone was recorded a few times. The CDR3 DNA reads TGTGCCAGCAGTCTGGGGGGGGGCCCCTATGGCTACACCTTC. Translation: CASSLGGGPYGYTF. V gene TRBV6-5 combines with J gene TRBJ1-2, with D maybe TRBD1 (6 bases). The V gene's germline CDR1 is MNHEY and CDR2 SVGAGI. V gave up 5 bases and J gave up 4 bases, with 14 bases separating them. This CDR3 contains 14 residues.

This sequence joins TRBV6-5 and TRBJ2-3; 9 nucleotides agree with TRBD1. The CDR3 is 15 residues long. In germline, CDR1 is MNHEY, CDR2 SVGAGI. V shed 4 bases and J 0 bases; nucleotides not matched to a gene: 2. CDR3 in amino acids: CASSLQGASTDTQYF. DNA for the CDR3: TGTGCCAGCAGTTTACAGGGGGCTAGCACAGATACGCAGTATTTT.

The rearrangement uses TRBV14 and TRBJ1-1; weak D call: TRBD1 (6 bases). Trimming removed 6 bases from V and 6 bases from J, with 14 bases in between. In germline, CDR1 is SGHDN, CDR2 FVKESK. CDR3 size: 13 residues. The CDR3 coding sequence is TGTGCCAGCAGACTGGACAGTGCGGCTGAAGCTTTCTTT. Protein sequence: CASRLDSAAEAFF. The complete variable domain, with remaining parts taken from reference TRBV14 and TRBJ1-1, reads EAGVTQFPSHSVIEKGQTVTLRCDPISGHDNLYWYRRVMGKEIKFLLHFVKESKQDESGMPNNRFLAERTGGTYSTLKVQPAELEDSGVYFCASRLDSAAEAFFGQGTRLTVV.

The V gene is TRBV6-5, the J gene TRBJ1-3, with D unresolved. V was shortened by 2 bases and J by 1 base, with 9 bases between the two germline ends. The CDR3 runs to 15 residues. The germline V gene has CDR1 MNHEY and CDR2 SVGAGI. CDR3 coding DNA: TGTGCCAGCAGTTACCTGTTCTCTTCTGGAAACACCATATATTTT. This gives the protein CASSYLFSSGNTIYF.

The J gene is TRBJ1-1, the V gene TRBV10-3, with no clear D. The germline CDR1 and CDR2 sequences are ENHRY and SYGVKD. V was cut by 9 bases and J by 0 bases, with 14 bases left in between. This CDR3 is built from 14 residues. CDR3 protein: CAISAGVLNTEAFF. The CDR3 coding sequence is TGTGCCATTTCGGCAGGTGTGTTGAACACTGAAGCTTTCTTT.

This clone has more than one count but fewer than ten. The V call is TRBV24-1, the J call TRBJ2-1; TRBD1 matches 11 bases. Germline CDR1 reads KGHDR; CDR2 reads SFDVKD. The CDR3 totals 16 residues. V trimming: 7 bases; J trimming: 2 bases; junction bases outside the gene matches: 6. Written as DNA, the CDR3 is TGTGCCACCAGCGGACAGGGGGCGCAGGCCTACAATGAGCAGTTCTTC. Amino acids: CATSGQGAQAYNEQFF.

The rearrangement links TRBV7-2 to TRBJ1-1; 10 bases map to TRBD1. The CDR3 runs to 14 residues. CDR1 and CDR2 (germline): SGHTA, FQGNSA. The V gene end was trimmed by 6 bases and the J gene end by 2 bases; junction bases not matched to a gene: 3. CDR3 coding DNA: TGTGCCAGCAGTCGGGACAGGGGAAACACTGAAGCTTTCTTT. Amino acid sequence: CASSRDRGNTEAFF.

The chain recombines TRBV6-6 with TRBJ1-5, with 8 bases aligning to TRBD1. With 5 bases clipped from V and 2 bases from J, the junction kept 5 bases outside the gene matches. Germline assignment: CDR1 MNHNY and CDR2 SVGAGI (reference sequence). The CDR3 contains 15 residues. CDR3 nucleotide sequence: TGTGCCAGCAGTACGGGACAGGTTGGCAATCAGCCCCAGCATTTT. Its protein is CASSTGQVGNQPQHF.

The V gene is TRBV2, the J gene TRBJ2-6, with TRBD1 as a possible D gene (6 bases). Germline values: CDR1 SNHLY, CDR2 FYNNEI. Trimming shortened V by 6 bases and J by 2 bases, and 8 bases separated the two germline ends. This CDR3 region has 14 residues. This CDR3 reads CASRQGTGANVLTF. CDR3 sequence (DNA): TGTGCCAGCAGACAGGGAACTGGGGCCAACGTCCTGACTTTC.

The J gene is TRBJ2-5, the V gene TRBV5-1; 9 positions agree with TRBD1. The CDR3 runs 15 residues. Trimming removed 4 bases from V and 5 bases from J; junction bases left unmatched: 9. Germline V lookup: CDR1 SGHRS, CDR2 YFSETQ. The CDR3 region is CASSPGTGNSETQYF. CDR3 sequence (DNA): TGCGCCAGCAGCCCCGGGACAGGGAATAGTGAGACCCAGTACTTC.

The genes are TRBV4-2 and TRBJ2-1, with 11 bases lining up with TRBD1. This CDR3 spans 15 amino acids. CDR1 is LGHNA and CDR2 is YNFKEQ in the germline V gene. J was trimmed by 5 bases and V by 3 bases; bases with no gene match: 3. The CDR3 sequence is CASSHGQGANNEQFF. CDR3 sequence (DNA): TGTGCCAGCAGCCACGGACAGGGGGCGAACAATGAGCAGTTCTTC.